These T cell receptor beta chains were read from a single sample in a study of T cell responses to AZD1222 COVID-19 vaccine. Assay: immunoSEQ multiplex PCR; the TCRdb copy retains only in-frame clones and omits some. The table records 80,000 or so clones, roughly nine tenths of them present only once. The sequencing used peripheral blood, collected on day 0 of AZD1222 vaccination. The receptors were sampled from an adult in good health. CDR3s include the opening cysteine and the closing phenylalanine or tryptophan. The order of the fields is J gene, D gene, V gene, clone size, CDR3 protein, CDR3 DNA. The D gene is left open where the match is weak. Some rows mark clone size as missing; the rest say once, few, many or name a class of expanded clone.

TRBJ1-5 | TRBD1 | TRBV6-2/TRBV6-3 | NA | CASSPTGYQPQHF | TGTGCCAGCAGTCCGACAGGGTATCAGCCCCAGCATTTT
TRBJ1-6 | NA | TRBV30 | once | CAWRTGGGSYNSPLHF | TGTGCCTGGAGGACCGGGGGAGGCTCCTATAATTCACCCCTCCACTTT
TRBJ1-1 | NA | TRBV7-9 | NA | CASSVQGPNTEAFF | TGTGCCAGCAGCGTCCAAGGGCCGAACACTGAAGCTTTCTTT
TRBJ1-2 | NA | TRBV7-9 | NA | CASSARGGSYGYTF | TGTGCCAGCAGCGCCAGGGGTGGCTCCTATGGCTACACCTTC
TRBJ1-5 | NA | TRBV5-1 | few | CASSWGDRSDSNQPQHF | TGCGCCAGCAGCTGGGGAGACAGGTCGGATAGCAATCAGCCCCAGCATTTT
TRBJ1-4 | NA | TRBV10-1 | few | CASSGAVNEKLFF | TGCGCCAGCAGTGGGGCAGTTAATGAAAAACTGTTTTTT
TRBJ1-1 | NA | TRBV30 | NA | CAWSVQLGNTEAFF | TGTGCCTGGAGTGTACAACTAGGGAACACTGAAGCTTTCTTT
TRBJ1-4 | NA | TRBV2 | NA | CASSVRINEKLFF | TGTGCCAGCAGTGTACGGATTAATGAAAAACTGTTTTTT
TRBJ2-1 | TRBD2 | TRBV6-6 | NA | CASSPPLLAGEYNEQFF | TGTGCCAGCAGTCCCCCACTACTAGCGGGAGAATACAATGAGCAGTTCTTC
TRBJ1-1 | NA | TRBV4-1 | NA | CASSQGNGGPWNTEAFF | TGCGCCAGCAGCCAAGGTAATGGGGGGCCTTGGAACACTGAAGCTTTCTTT
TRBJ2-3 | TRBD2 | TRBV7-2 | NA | CASSLGLAGESNTQYF | TGTGCCAGCAGCTTAGGACTAGCGGGAGAGTCAAATACGCAGTATTTT
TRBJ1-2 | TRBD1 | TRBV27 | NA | CASSFGQDYGYTF | TGTGCCAGCAGTTTTGGACAGGACTATGGCTACACCTTC
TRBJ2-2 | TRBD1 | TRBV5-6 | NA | CASQGQLTGELFF | TGTGCCAGCCAGGGACAGTTGACCGGGGAGCTGTTTTTT
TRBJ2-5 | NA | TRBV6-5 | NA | CASMGRPQETQYF | TGTGCCAGCATGGGACGGCCCCAAGAGACCCAGTACTTC
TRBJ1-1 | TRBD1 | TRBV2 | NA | CASRETGATEAFF | TGTGCCAGCAGAGAGACAGGGGCCACTGAAGCTTTCTTT
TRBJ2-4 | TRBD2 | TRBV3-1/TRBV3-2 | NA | CASSPTSGAKNIQYF | TGTGCCAGCAGCCCGACTAGCGGGGCCAAAAACATTCAGTACTTC
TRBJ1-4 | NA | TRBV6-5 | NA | CAGKGPTNEKLFF | TGTGCCGGGAAAGGACCAACTAATGAAAAACTGTTTTTT
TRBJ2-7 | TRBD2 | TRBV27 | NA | CASSLGGGAYEQYF | TGTGCCAGCTCTCTAGGCGGGGGGGCCTACGAGCAGTACTTC
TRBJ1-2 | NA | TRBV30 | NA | CAWSEPGRANYGYTF | TGTGCCTGGAGTGAACCCGGAAGAGCTAACTATGGCTACACCTTC
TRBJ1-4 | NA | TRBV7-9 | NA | CASSPNTGNEKLFF | TGTGCCAGCAGCCCGAACACAGGGAATGAAAAACTGTTTTTT
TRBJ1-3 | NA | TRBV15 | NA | CATSGLGNTIYF | TGTGCCACCAGCGGATTGGGAAACACCATATATTTT
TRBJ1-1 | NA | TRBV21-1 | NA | CASSKNSGTVWFWDTEAFF | TGTGCCAGCAGCAAAAATTCGGGGACAGTTTGGTTTTGGGACACTGAAGCTTTCTTT
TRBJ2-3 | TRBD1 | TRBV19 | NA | CASSRTGTGSSDTQYF | TGTGCCAGTAGTAGAACCGGGACAGGGTCATCAGATACGCAGTATTTT
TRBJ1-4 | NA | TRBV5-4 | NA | CASSPEGPQREKLFF | TGTGCCAGCAGCCCGGAGGGCCCTCAGAGGGAAAAACTGTTTTTT
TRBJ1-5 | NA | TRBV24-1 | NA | CATSEGGSNQPQHF | TGTGCCACCAGTGAAGGGGGTTCTAATCAGCCCCAGCATTTT